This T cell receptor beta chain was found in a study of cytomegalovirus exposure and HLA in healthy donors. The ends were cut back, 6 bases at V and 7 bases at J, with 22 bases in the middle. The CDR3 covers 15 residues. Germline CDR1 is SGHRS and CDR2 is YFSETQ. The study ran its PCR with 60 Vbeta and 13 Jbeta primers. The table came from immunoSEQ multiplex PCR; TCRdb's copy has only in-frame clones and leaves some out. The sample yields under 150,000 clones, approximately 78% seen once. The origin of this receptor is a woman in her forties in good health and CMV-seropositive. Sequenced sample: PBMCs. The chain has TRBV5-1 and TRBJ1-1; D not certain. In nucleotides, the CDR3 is TGCGCCAGCAAACGGGAGGTAGGGTCCTCGATTGAAGCTTTCTTT. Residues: CASKREVGSSIEAFF. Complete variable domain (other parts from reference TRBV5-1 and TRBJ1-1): KAGVTQTPRYLIKTRGQQVTLSCSPISGHRSVSWYQQTPGQGLQFLFEYFSETQRNKGNFPGRFSGRQFSNSRSEMNVSTLELGDSALYLCASKREVGSSIEAFFGQGTRLTVV.